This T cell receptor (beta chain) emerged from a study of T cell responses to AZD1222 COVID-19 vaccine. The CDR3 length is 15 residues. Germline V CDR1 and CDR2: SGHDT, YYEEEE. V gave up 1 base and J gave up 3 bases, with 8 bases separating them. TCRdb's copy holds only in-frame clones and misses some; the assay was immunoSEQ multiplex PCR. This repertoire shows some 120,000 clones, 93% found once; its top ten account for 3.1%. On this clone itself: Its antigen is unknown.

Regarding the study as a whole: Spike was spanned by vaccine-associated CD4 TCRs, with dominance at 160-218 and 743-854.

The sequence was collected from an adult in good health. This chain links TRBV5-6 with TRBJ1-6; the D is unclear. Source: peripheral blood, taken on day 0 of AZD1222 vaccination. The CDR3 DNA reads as TGTGCCAGCAGCTTGACTGGAGTCTATAATTCACCCCTCCACTTT. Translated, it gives CASSLTGVYNSPLHF.